The 25 T cell receptor beta chains below all came from one sample that was sequenced in a study of T-cell reconstitution after alpha-beta-depleted transplantation in children. A TCRbeta library incorporating unique molecular identifiers was prepared. Each CDR3 protein is one row after TCRdb ran MiXCR on the PCR reads. The table shows 200,000 to 250,000 distinct CDR3 sequences, with 8.5% to 10% occurring only once. The sequencing used PBMCs from the stem cell graft donor, collected from the stem cell graft. These receptor sequences come from a human donor who donated a stem cell graft to a child with acute lymphoblastic leukemia.

The chain recombines TRBV9 with TRBJ2-1, with 13 bases aligning to TRBD2. Trimming took 4 bases from V and 0 from J; bases not matched to a gene: 4. From germline, CDR1 is SGDLS and CDR2 YYNGEE. This CDR3 is built from 17 residues. CDR3 nucleotide sequence: TGTGCCAGCAGCCCGACTAGCGGGGGGAGCTCCTACAATGAGCAGTTCTTC. It translates to CASSPTSGGSSYNEQFF.

The chain couples TRBV7-2 to TRBJ2-1, with 13 bases identical to TRBD2. Germline trimming cut 6 bases from V and 0 bases from J; bases unmatched to any gene: 8. The CDR3 sequence is 18 residues long. Germline CDR1 and CDR2: SGHTA and FQGNSA. CDR3 protein: CASRLAGGPTSSYNEQFF. DNA for the CDR3: TGTGCCAGCAGACTAGCGGGGGGGCCTACCAGCTCCTACAATGAGCAGTTCTTC.

This clonotype appeared a few times. V gene TRBV5-6 combines with J gene TRBJ2-1; TRBD1 is a possible D gene (5 bases). This CDR3 is built from 15 residues. CDR1 SGHDT and CDR2 YYEEEE come from the germline V gene. V lost 0 bases and J lost 7, with 14 bases in between. CDR3 sequence (DNA): TGTGCCAGCAGCTTGGGCAGGGTAGACTGGAATGAGCAGTTCTTC. As protein: CASSLGRVDWNEQFF.

This clonotype was counted many times. V and J are TRBV24-1 and TRBJ2-2; 7 bases fit TRBD1. Trimming removed 3 bases from V and 1 base from J; junction bases left unmatched: 4. Germline loops: CDR1 KGHDR, CDR2 SFDVKD. The CDR3 sequence is 16 residues long. The CDR3 protein is CATSDTGTVNTGELFF. The CDR3 DNA reads as TGTGCCACCAGTGATACCGGGACAGTGAACACCGGGGAGCTGTTTTTT.

The V gene is TRBV9, the J gene TRBJ1-1; D may be TRBD1 (5 bases). V was pared by 0 bases and J by 11 bases, with 11 bases between. The germline V gene has CDR1 SGDLS and CDR2 YYNGEE. This CDR3 is 12 amino acids long. CDR3 amino acids: CASSVDSGFAFF. The CDR3 nucleotides are TGTGCCAGCAGCGTAGATTCAGGGTTCGCTTTCTTT.

This clonotype came up many times. This rearrangement joins TRBV5-1 to TRBJ1-1, with D hard to call. With 1 base removed from V and 0 bases from J, the gap between germline ends came to 10 bases. The V gene's germline CDR1 is SGHRS and CDR2 YFSETQ. The CDR3 length is 15 residues. CDR3 bases: TGCGCCAGCAGCTTGAGGGCCAACCTGAACACTGAAGCTTTCTTT. Protein product: CASSLRANLNTEAFF.

The rearrangement joins TRBV7-2 to TRBJ2-2; D possibly uses TRBD1 or TRBD2 (5 bases each). CDR1 and CDR2 from the germline V gene are SGHTA and FQGNSA. V was trimmed by 4 bases and J by 0 bases, leaving 12 bases between them. This CDR3 contains 16 residues. CDR3 bases: TGTGCCAGCAGCTCCGCCGGGACGACGAACACCGGGGAGCTGTTTTTT. Protein product: CASSSAGTTNTGELFF.

The chain couples TRBV30 to TRBJ2-7; 9 bases are shared with TRBD1. CDR1 is GTSNPN, CDR2 SVGIG, per germline (reference sequence). This CDR3 contains 14 residues. V shed 2 bases and J 3 bases; nucleotides not matched to a gene: 5. CDR3 bases: TGTGCCTGGAGTCGAAGACAGGGGGGCTACGAGCAGTACTTC. Translating it yields CAWSRRQGGYEQYF.

This clonotype has ten or more counts. J is TRBJ2-2 and V is TRBV21-1; TRBD2 reflects the table's D call only, with no check against the DNA. TRBV21-1 is classified as a pseudogene. The CDR3 extends over 15 amino acids. CDR3 amino acids: CASSKVTAGTGELFF. CDR3 bases: TGTGCCAGCAGCAAAGTAACCGCGGGAACCGGGGAGCTGTTTTTT.

V and J are TRBV20-1 and TRBJ2-5, with 9 nucleotides matching TRBD1. The germline gives CDR1 DFQATT, CDR2 SNEGSKA (reference sequence). The ends lost 8 bases at V and 2 bases at J; junction bases unmatched: 6. CDR3 length: 13 amino acids. DNA of the CDR3: TGCAGTACCTCCGGGACAGGGCAAGAGACCCAGTACTTC. As protein: CSTSGTGQETQYF.

This chain links TRBV6-5 with TRBJ1-1, with 9 bases fitting TRBD1. The CDR3 totals 15 residues. V gave up 4 bases and J gave up 4 bases; unmatched junction bases: 7. Germline V gene lookup returns CDR1 MNHEY and CDR2 SVGAGI. CDR3 protein: CASSSGQGMVTEAFF. The CDR3, as DNA: TGTGCCAGCAGTTCTGGACAGGGGATGGTCACTGAAGCTTTCTTT.

This clonotype was recorded a few times. The chain employs TRBV7-4 and TRBJ1-1; D possibly corresponds to TRBD1 (5 bases). The CDR3 contains 18 residues. Trimming took off 0 bases at V and 0 bases at J, with 17 bases between the two ends. In germline, CDR1 is SGHVT, CDR2 SQSDAQ. The CDR3, as DNA: TGTGCCAGCAGCTTAGCGGGGGGTGGCAGACACATGAACACTGAAGCTTTCTTT. This encodes CASSLAGGGRHMNTEAFF.

In its sample, this clonotype was seen a few times. CDR3 protein: CSARHGQGDTEAFF. The CDR3 nucleotides read TGCAGTGCTAGACACGGACAGGGGGACACTGAAGCTTTCTTT. V and J are TRBV20-1 and TRBJ1-1; 10 bases are shared with TRBD1. The germline V gene encodes CDR1 DFQATT and CDR2 SNEGSKA (reference sequence). The ends lost 2 bases at V and 3 bases at J; junction bases unmatched: 3. The length of the CDR3 is 14 residues.

This clonotype was seen ten or more times. The J gene is TRBJ2-3, the V gene TRBV20-1; D gene ambiguous. The CDR3 spans 14 residues. Germline V gives CDR1 DFQATT, CDR2 SNEGSKA (reference sequence). V was shortened by 0 bases and J by 6 bases, with 13 bases between the two germline ends. The CDR3 bases are TGCAGTGCTAGAGATTTCAGGAGTTCGGATACGCAGTATTTT. Its translation: CSARDFRSSDTQYF.

This clonotype was observed at least ten times. V gene TRBV5-1 combines with J gene TRBJ2-7; TRBD1 aligns across 8 bases. Trimming at V came to 0 bases and at J to 3 bases, leaving 5 bases not matched to a gene. Germline V gene sequence: CDR1 SGHRS, CDR2 YFSETQ. The CDR3 runs 15 residues. The CDR3 is CASSLGSGGYYEQYF. CDR3 nucleotides: TGCGCCAGCAGCTTGGGATCAGGGGGCTACTACGAGCAGTACTTC.

This clonotype was observed a handful of times. The CDR3 DNA reads TGTGCCAGCAGTTCCCTGGGTGCCACTGAAGCTTTCTTT. Translating gives CASSSLGATEAFF. The chain joins TRBV12-3 or TRBV12-4 to TRBJ1-1; D remains unclear. The CDR3 sequence is 13 residues long. V lost 4 bases and J lost 4, with 10 bases in between.

The genes are TRBV28 and TRBJ2-7; no clear D gene. There are 11 residues in the CDR3. The ends were cut back, 11 bases at V and 6 bases at J, with 14 bases in the middle. Germline V CDR1 and CDR2: MDHEN, SYDVKM. This chain's CDR3 is CASGDPSEQYF. CDR3 bases: TGTGCCTCCGGTGATCCTTCCGAGCAGTACTTC.

This sequence joins TRBV20-1 and TRBJ2-3; 15 bases map to TRBD2. Germline V lookup: CDR1 DFQATT, CDR2 SNEGSKA (reference sequence). The CDR3 extends over 18 amino acids. J was trimmed by 3 bases and V by 3 bases; bases with no gene match: 10. The CDR3 DNA is TGCAGTGCTAGTAGTCGGACTAGCGGGGGGGCGGGGACAGATACGCAGTATTTT. Protein: CSASSRTSGGAGTDTQYF.

This clonotype was counted many times. The V call is TRBV13, the J call TRBJ1-1; 7 nucleotides agree with TRBD1. V trimming: 4 bases; J trimming: 7 bases; junction bases outside the gene matches: 15. From germline, CDR1 is PRHDT and CDR2 FYEKMQ (reference sequence). This CDR3 contains 16 residues. CDR3 sequence (DNA): TGTGCCAGCAGCTCCAGGGGGGGGGACGGGATGCATGAAGCTTTCTTT. Its protein is CASSSRGGDGMHEAFF.

In its sample, this clonotype was seen a few times. V gene TRBV27 combines with J gene TRBJ2-5; 7 bases are a match to TRBD2. The germline gives CDR1 MNHEY, CDR2 SMNVEV (reference sequence). V was pared by 8 bases and J by 2 bases, with 11 bases of the junction left unmatched. This CDR3 is 15 amino acids long. The CDR3 reads CASSRAGRLQETQYF. DNA of the CDR3: TGTGCCAGCTCCAGAGCGGGACGGTTACAAGAGACCCAGTACTTC.

This clonotype was picked up a small number of times. This rearrangement joins TRBV20-1 to TRBJ2-7; TRBD2 might be the D (6 bases). Germline V CDR1 and CDR2: DFQATT, SNEGSKA (reference sequence). The CDR3 has 14 amino acids. Trimming left V 5 bases short and J 0 bases short, with 14 bases between. CDR3 sequence (DNA): TGCAGTGCTGGAGGGACCCAGAGCTCCTACGAGCAGTACTTC. The encoded protein is CSAGGTQSSYEQYF.

This clonotype has just a few counts. V and J are TRBV4-3 and TRBJ1-1, with D unresolved. Germline values: CDR1 LGHNA, CDR2 YSLEER. The CDR3 runs to 13 residues. The ends were cut back, 0 bases at V and 5 bases at J, with 7 bases in the middle. CDR3 nucleotide sequence: TGCGCCAGCAGCCAAGAGTTCGATACTGAAGCTTTCTTT. It is translated as CASSQEFDTEAFF.

In this sample, this clonotype turned up many times. The chain has TRBV6-5 and TRBJ1-3; D unclear. The CDR3 extends over 14 amino acids. Germline assignment: CDR1 MNHEY and CDR2 SVGAGI. V dropped 4 bases and J dropped 0 bases, with 7 bases sitting between them. The CDR3 DNA reads as TGTGCCAGCAGTTCTGCGCCCTCTGGAAACACCATATATTTT. Encoded protein: CASSSAPSGNTIYF.

Regarding this clonotype: A much bigger clone sits one base away, suggesting this may be a read error. The CDR3 does not close with the conserved phenylalanine or tryptophan, likely indicating a read error. This chain links TRBV5-1 with TRBJ1-5; 7 bases line up with TRBD1. The CDR3 consists of 15 residues. Trimming cost V 1 base and J 5 bases; bases outside gene matches: 6. Germline V gene lookup returns CDR1 SGHRS and CDR2 YFSETQ. This chain's CDR3 is CASSLSGGAHQPQHL. As DNA, the CDR3 is TGCGCCAGCAGCTTGTCAGGGGGTGCCCATCAGCCCCAGCATCTT.

This clonotype was seen a few times. The chain links TRBV24-1 to TRBJ2-5; no clear D. Germline V gives CDR1 KGHDR, CDR2 SFDVKD. Trimming removed 6 bases at V and 5 bases at J, with 6 bases between. CDR3 size: 11 residues. CDR3 amino acids: CATSTSETQYF. In DNA, the CDR3 is TGTGCCACCAGTACGTCGGAGACCCAGTACTTC.